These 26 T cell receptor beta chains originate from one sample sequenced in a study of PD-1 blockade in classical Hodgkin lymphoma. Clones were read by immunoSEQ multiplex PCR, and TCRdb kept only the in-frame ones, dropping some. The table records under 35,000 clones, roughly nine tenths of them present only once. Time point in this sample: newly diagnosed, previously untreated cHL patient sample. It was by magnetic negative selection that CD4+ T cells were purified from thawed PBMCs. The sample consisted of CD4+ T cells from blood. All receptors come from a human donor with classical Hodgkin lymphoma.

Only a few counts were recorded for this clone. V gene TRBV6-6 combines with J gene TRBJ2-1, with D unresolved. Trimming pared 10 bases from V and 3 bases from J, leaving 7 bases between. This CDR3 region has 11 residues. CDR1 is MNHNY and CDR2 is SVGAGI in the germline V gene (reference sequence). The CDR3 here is CATASYNEQFF. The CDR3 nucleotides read TGTGCCACCGCTAGCTACAATGAGCAGTTCTTC.

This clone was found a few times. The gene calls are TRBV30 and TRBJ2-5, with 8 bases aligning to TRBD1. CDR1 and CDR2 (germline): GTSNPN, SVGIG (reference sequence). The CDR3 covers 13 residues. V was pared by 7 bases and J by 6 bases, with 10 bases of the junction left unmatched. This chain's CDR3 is CAFLRTGRKTQYF. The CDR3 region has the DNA TGTGCCTTCCTAAGGACAGGGCGAAAGACCCAGTACTTC. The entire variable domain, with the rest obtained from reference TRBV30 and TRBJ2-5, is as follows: SQTIHQWPATLVQPVGSPLSLECTVEGTSNPNLYWYRQAAGRGLQLLFYSVGIGQISSEVPQNLSASRPQDRQFILSSKKLLLSDSGFYLCAFLRTGRKTQYFGPGTRLLVL.

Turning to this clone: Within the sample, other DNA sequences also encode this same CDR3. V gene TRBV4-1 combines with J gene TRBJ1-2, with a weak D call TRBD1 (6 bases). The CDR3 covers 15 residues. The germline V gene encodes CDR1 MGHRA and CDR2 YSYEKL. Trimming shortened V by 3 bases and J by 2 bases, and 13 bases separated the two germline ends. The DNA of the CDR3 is TGCGCCAGCAGCCAGGTCCCAGGGGTCAACTATGGCTACACCTTC. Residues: CASSQVPGVNYGYTF.

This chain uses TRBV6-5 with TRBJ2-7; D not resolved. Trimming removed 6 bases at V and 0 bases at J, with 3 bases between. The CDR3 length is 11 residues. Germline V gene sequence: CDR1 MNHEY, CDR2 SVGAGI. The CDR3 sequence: CASSPSYEQYF. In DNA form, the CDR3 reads TGTGCCAGCAGCCCCTCCTACGAGCAGTACTTC.

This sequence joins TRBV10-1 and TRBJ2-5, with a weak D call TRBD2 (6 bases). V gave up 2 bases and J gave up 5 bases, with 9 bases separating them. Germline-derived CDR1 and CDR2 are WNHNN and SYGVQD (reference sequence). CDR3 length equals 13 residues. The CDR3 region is CASSERGKETQYF. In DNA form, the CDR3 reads TGCGCCAGCAGTGAGCGGGGGAAGGAGACCCAGTACTTC.

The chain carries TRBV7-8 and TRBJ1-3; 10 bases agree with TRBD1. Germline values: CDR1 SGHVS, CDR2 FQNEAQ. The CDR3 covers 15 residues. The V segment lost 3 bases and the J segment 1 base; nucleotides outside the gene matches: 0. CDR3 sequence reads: CASSLDRGSGNTIYF. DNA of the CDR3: TGTGCCAGCAGCTTGGACAGGGGGTCTGGAAACACCATATATTTT.

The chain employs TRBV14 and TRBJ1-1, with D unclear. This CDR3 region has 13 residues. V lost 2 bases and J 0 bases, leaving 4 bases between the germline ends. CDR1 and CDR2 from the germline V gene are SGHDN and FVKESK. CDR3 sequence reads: CASSQSLNTEAFF. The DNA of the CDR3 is TGTGCCAGCAGCCAAAGTTTGAACACTGAAGCTTTCTTT.

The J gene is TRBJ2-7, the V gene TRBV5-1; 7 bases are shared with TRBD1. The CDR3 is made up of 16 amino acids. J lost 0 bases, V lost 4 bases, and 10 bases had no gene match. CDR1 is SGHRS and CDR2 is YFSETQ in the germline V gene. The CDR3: CASSTSGGISSYEQYF. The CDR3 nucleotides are TGCGCCAGCAGCACTTCAGGGGGAATTAGCTCCTACGAGCAGTACTTC. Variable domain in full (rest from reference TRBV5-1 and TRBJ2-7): KAGVTQTPRYLIKTRGQQVTLSCSPISGHRSVSWYQQTPGQGLQFLFEYFSETQRNKGNFPGRFSGRQFSNSRSEMNVSTLELGDSALYLCASSTSGGISSYEQYFGPGTRLTVT.

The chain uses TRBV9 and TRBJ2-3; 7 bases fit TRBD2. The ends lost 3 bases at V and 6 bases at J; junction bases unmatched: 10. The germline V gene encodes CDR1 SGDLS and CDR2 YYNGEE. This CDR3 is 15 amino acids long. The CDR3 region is CASSEPLTSVDTQYF. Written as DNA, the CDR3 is TGTGCCAGCAGCGAGCCCCTAACTAGCGTGGATACGCAGTATTTT.

The CDR3 DNA sequence: TGTGCCAGCAGCCCGAGACTGGATTCACCCCTCCACTTT. Translating it yields CASSPRLDSPLHF. This chain connects TRBV7-2 to TRBJ1-6, with D unclear. From germline, CDR1 is SGHTA and CDR2 FQGNSA. V gave up 5 bases and J gave up 8 bases, with 10 bases separating them. The CDR3 contains 13 residues.

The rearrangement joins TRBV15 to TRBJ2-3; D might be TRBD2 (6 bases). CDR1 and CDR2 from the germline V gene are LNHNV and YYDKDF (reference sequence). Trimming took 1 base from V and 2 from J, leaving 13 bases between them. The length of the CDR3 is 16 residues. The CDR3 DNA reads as TGTGCCACCAGCAGAGGGAGGGGACGGAACACAGATACGCAGTATTTT. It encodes CATSRGRGRNTDTQYF.

Here the CDR3 reads CAITPGSGDGEQYF. The CDR3 DNA is TGTGCCATCACCCCCGGGTCTGGGGACGGGGAGCAGTACTTC. This chain joins TRBV10-3 and TRBJ2-7; perhaps D is TRBD1 or TRBD2 (5 bases each). Germline-derived CDR1 and CDR2 are ENHRY and SYGVKD. The CDR3 has 14 amino acids. V was cut by 7 bases and J by 7 bases, with 20 bases left in between.

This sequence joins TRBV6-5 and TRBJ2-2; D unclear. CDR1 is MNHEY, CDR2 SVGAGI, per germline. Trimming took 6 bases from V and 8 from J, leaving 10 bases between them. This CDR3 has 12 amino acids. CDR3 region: CASSLTRGELFF. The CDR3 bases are TGTGCCAGCAGCCTAACACGGGGGGAGCTGTTTTTT.

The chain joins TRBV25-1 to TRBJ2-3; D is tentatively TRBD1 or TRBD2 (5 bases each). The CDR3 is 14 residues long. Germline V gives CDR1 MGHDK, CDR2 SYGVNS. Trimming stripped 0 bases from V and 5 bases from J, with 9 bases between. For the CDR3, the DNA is TGTGCCAGCAGTGAATACGGGACCCGAGATACGCAGTATTTT. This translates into CASSEYGTRDTQYF.

CDR3 protein: CASDHSQPGTSGSFETQYF. In DNA form, the CDR3 reads TGTGCCAGCGACCATAGCCAGCCCGGGACTAGCGGGAGTTTTGAGACCCAGTACTTC. The V gene is TRBV28, the J gene TRBJ2-5; 14 nucleotides line up with TRBD2. J gave up 5 bases and V 8 bases, and 19 bases lay outside the gene matches. Looked up from germline, CDR1 is MDHEN and CDR2 is SYDVKM. There are 19 residues in the CDR3.

CDR3 loop: CARSLTSGRVVPYEQYF. CDR3 nucleotides: TGTGCCAGAAGCTTAACTAGCGGCAGGGTGGTTCCCTACGAGCAGTACTTC. V is TRBV5-3 and J is TRBJ2-7; 8 positions match TRBD2. TRBV5-3 is placed among ORFs of uncertain function. CDR3 length equals 17 residues. The junction had 12 bases not matched to a gene; V was cut back by 2 bases and J by 2 bases.

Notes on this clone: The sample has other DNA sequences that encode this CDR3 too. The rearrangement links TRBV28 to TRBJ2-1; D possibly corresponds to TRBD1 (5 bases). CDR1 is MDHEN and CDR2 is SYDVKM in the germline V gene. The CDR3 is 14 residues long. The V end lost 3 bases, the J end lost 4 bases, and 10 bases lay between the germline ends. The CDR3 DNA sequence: TGTGCCAGCAGTTTTGGTGGGGCTTACAATGAGCAGTTCTTC. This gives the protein CASSFGGAYNEQFF.

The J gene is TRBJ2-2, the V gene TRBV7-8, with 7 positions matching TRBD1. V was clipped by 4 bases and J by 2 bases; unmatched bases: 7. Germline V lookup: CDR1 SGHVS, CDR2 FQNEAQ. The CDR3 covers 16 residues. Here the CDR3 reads CASSSTDRENTGELFF. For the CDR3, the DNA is TGTGCCAGCAGCTCGACCGACAGGGAAAACACCGGGGAGCTGTTTTTT.

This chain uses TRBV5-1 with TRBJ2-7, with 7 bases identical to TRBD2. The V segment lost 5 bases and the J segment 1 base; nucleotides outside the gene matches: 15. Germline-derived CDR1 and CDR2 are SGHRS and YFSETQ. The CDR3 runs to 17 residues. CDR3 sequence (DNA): TGCGCCAGCAGTCGGGCAGGGAGGGGCTCGGTGTCCTACGAGCAGTACTTC. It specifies CASSRAGRGSVSYEQYF. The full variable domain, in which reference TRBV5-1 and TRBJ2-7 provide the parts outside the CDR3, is KAGVTQTPRYLIKTRGQQVTLSCSPISGHRSVSWYQQTPGQGLQFLFEYFSETQRNKGNFPGRFSGRQFSNSRSEMNVSTLELGDSALYLCASSRAGRGSVSYEQYFGPGTRLTVT.

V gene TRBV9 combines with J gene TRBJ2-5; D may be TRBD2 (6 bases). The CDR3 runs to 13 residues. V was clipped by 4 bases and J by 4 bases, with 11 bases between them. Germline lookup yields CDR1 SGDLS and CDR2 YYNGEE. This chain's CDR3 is CASSTGSGETQYF. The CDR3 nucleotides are TGTGCCAGCAGCACCGGGAGCGGAGAGACCCAGTACTTC.

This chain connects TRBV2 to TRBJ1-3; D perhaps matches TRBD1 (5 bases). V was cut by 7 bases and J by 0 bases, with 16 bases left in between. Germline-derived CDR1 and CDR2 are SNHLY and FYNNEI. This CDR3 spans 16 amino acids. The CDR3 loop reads CASTPRGVSSGNTIYF. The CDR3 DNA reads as TGTGCCAGCACCCCGCGGGGGGTTAGCTCTGGAAACACCATATATTTT.

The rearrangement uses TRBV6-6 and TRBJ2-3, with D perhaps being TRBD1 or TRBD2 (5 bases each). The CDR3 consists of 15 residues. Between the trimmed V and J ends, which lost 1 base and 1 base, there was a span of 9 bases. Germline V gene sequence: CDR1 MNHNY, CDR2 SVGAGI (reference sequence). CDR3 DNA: TGTGCCAGCAGTTACTGGGGGAGTGGCACAGATACGCAGTATTTT. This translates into CASSYWGSGTDTQYF.

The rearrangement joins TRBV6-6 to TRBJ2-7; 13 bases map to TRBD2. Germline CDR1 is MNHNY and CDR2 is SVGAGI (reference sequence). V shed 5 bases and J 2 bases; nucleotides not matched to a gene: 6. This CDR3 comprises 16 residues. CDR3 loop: CASSGGLAGAPYEQYF. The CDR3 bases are TGTGCCAGCAGTGGAGGACTAGCGGGAGCCCCCTACGAGCAGTACTTC.

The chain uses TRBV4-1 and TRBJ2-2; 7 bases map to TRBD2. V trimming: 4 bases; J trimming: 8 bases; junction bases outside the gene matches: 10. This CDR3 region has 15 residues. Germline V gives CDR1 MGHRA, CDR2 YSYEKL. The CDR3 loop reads CASSREGISSGELFF. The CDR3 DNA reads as TGCGCCAGCAGCCGGGAGGGGATTTCCTCAGGGGAGCTGTTTTTT.

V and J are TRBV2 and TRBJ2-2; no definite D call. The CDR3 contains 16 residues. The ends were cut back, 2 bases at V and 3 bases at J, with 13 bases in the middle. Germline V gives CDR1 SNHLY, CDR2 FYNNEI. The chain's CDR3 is CASSEWQVVYTGELFF. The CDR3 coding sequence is TGTGCCAGCAGTGAATGGCAGGTCGTTTACACCGGGGAGCTGTTTTTT.

CDR3 coding DNA: TGTGCCAGCAGTTCCCGCCGGGAGTACGAGCAGTACTTC. It encodes CASSSRREYEQYF. The rearrangement links TRBV6-5 to TRBJ2-7; weak D call: TRBD2 (6 bases). With 4 bases removed from V and 4 bases from J, the gap between germline ends came to 11 bases. The CDR3 has 13 residues. Germline V gives CDR1 MNHEY, CDR2 SVGAGI.